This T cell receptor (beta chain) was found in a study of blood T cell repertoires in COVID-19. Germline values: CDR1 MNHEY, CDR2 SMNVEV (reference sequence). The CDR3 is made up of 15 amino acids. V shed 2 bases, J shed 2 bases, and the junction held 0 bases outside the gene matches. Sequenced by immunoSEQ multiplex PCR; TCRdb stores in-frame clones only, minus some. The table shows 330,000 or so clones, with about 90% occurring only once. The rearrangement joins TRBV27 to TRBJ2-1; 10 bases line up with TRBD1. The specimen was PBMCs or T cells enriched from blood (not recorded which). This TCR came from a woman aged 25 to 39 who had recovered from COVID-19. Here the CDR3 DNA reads TGTGCCAGCAGTTTAGGGACAGGGGCCTACAATGAGCAGTTCTTC. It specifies CASSLGTGAYNEQFF.